Sequencing of this TCR beta chain was carried out in a study of blood T cell repertoires in COVID-19. Study-wide background: In each case, the material was cDNA or gDNA derived from T cells, B-cell-depleted T cells, or PBMCs.

This clone turned up a few times. The table came from immunoSEQ multiplex PCR; TCRdb's copy has only in-frame clones and leaves some out. The table records over 150,000 clones, roughly 83% of them present only once. The germline CDR1 and CDR2 sequences are KGHSH and LQKENI. This CDR3 has 16 amino acids. The junction had 9 bases not matched to a gene; V was cut back by 3 bases and J by 1 base. The chain has TRBV18 and TRBJ2-7; 7 bases map to TRBD1. This receptor was identified in a woman aged 55-70 years with COVID-19, enrolled during active disease. The sequenced sample was peripheral blood. The CDR3 region is CASSPSRQGQSYEQYV. CDR3 DNA: TGTGCCAGCTCACCTTCTCGACAGGGTCAGTCCTACGAGCAGTACGTC.